This TCR beta chain was obtained from a study of long-term antiretroviral therapy in people with HIV. Points from the study as a whole: Despite increasing after ART, diversity remained lower than that of transplant donor controls.

The run of the v3.0 immunoSEQ assay was at survey level. Profiling relied on immunoSEQ multiplex PCR, and the TCRdb table lists in-frame clones only, not all of them. The table includes about 16,000 clones, 78% detected once. Comment on this clone: As yet, its antigen is unknown.

The sequenced sample was unsorted PBMCs, obtained 3.2 to 3.4 years after starting antiretroviral therapy. The sequence was obtained from a middle-aged woman with HIV.

CDR3 residues: CASSSYRGNYTF. In nucleotides, the CDR3 is TGTGCCAGCAGCTCGTACAGGGGGAACTACACCTTC. The J gene is TRBJ1-2, the V gene TRBV7-2, with 8 bases that match TRBD1. Trimming at V came to 4 bases and at J to 10 bases, leaving 5 bases not matched to a gene. Germline V lookup: CDR1 SGHTA, CDR2 FQGNSA. The CDR3 spans 12 residues.